The present T cell receptor (beta chain) was sequenced within a study of blood T cell repertoires in COVID-19 (dated by TCRdb to the early 2020s). Study-level background: Collaborator samples came from the United States, Italy and Spain and covered acute and convalescent phases of COVID-19. Where HLA class I and class II types were available, the types were taken from metadata supplied by the sample provider, not from assay-based typing. The prospective study material was composed of cDNA or gDNA derived from T cells, B-cell-depleted T cells, or PBMCs. Samples came from the ongoing ImmuneRACE study (first 160 participants) plus 1,254 subjects from 6 global collaborators. The repertoires were released in a freely available public database intended as a resource for research on the immune response to SARS-CoV-2. Nearly every sample came with metadata listing a de-identified subject ID, COVID-19 status, age in years and sex. The dataset comprised deeply sampled blood TCRbeta repertoires from subjects exposed to, actively infected with, or recovered from COVID-19.

TCRbeta CDR3 regions were amplified from genomic DNA by means of the immunoSEQ Assay, a bias-controlled multiplex PCR. The original methods were these. Within the assay, amplification of reference gene primers was used to estimate how many nucleated cells each sample contained. To quantify the absolute abundance of each unique TCRbeta CDR3 rearrangement, sequence reads were collapsed and filtered. For each sample, productive Simpson clonality was calculated as the square root of Simpson's diversity index over productive rearrangements. This is the immuneACCESS table as TCRdb keeps it, with only in-frame sequences that have V and J called. A part of the clones is gone; compared with another copy, unresolved V genes explain less than half, and the rest is unexplained. V, J and clone size were drawn from that table, and D and trimming were deduced from the DNA. Recorded for this sample are fewer than 250,000 clones; just under 85% of them occurred a single time. The top ten clonotypes cover approximately 0.97% of the sample.

About this clone itself: The target of this receptor is not known. No base-level quality is on record; no much larger clone is a single base apart.

In Seattle, one collaborating source enrolled patients while the infection was active and tracked those patients longitudinally over the course of disease. Whole blood was collected in K2EDTA tubes by collaborating institutions according to the institutions' own protocols. For TCRbeta analysis, collaborators shipped samples as frozen whole blood, isolated PBMCs, or DNA extracted from either of those sample types. The CDR3, cysteine through phenylalanine, is 15 amino acids long. Only the CDR3 DNA stays, 45 bases, in frame from base 1. Reading the germline V gene gives CDR1 SGHTA and CDR2 FQGTGA. V trim: 5 bases; J trim: 6 bases; unmatched bases: 5. On the study overall, not on this receptor specifically: The quantity of clinical and demographic metadata differed by source and by participant and was supplied without curation.

This receptor was identified in a man aged 55 to 70 with COVID-19, enrolled during active disease. The chain couples TRBV7-3 to TRBJ2-2, with TRBD2 identical over 11 junction bases. Sequencing was performed on peripheral blood. The DNA is TGTGCCAGCAGCGTACTAGCGGGAGTCTCCGGGGAGCTGTTTTTT. This codes for CASSVLAGVSGELFF.